Below, one TCR beta chain is given with its context. The CDR3 consists of 14 residues. Germline V gives CDR1 LNHNV, CDR2 YYDKDF (reference sequence). V shed 4 bases and J shed 2 bases, with 12 bases lying between them. The sample is drawn from a study of OX40 agonist ivuxolimab in advanced cancers. Study in general: Ivuxolimab, which patients received intravenously every 2 weeks, was dosed at 0.01 to 10 mg/kg.

Sequenced by immunoSEQ multiplex PCR; TCRdb stores in-frame clones only, minus some. The sample has about 69,000 clones, roughly 90% seen once. The chain recombines TRBV15 with TRBJ2-7, with D unresolved. The sequenced sample was CD4+ or CD8+ T cells sorted from blood, obtained in a trial of the OX40 agonist ivuxolimab. This sequence was found in an adult with an advanced solid tumor such as melanoma, head and neck, liver or kidney cancer. CDR3 bases: TGTGCCACCAGCAAGGGTATGGAACCCTACGAGCAGTACTTC. This sequence encodes CATSKGMEPYEQYF. Full variable domain (outside the CDR3, taken from reference TRBV15 and TRBJ2-7): DAMVIQNPRYQVTQFGKPVTLSCSQTLNHNVMYWYQQKSSQAPKLLFHYYDKDFNNEADTPDNFQSRRPNTSFCFLDIRSPGLGDTAMYLCATSKGMEPYEQYFGPGTRLTVT.